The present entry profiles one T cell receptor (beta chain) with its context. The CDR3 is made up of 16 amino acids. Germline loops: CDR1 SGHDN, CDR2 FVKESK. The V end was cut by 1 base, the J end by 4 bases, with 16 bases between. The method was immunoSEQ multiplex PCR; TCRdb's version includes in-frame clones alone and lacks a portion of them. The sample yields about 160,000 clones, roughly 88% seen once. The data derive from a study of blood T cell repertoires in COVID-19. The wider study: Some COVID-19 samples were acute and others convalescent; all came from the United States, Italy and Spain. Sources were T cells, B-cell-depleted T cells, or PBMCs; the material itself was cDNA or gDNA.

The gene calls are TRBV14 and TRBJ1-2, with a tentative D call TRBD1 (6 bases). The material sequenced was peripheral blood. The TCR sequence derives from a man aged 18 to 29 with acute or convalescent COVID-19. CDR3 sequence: CASSQGSPTGRYGYTF. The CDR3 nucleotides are TGTGCCAGCAGCCAAGGTTCCCCGACAGGACGCTATGGCTACACCTTC.